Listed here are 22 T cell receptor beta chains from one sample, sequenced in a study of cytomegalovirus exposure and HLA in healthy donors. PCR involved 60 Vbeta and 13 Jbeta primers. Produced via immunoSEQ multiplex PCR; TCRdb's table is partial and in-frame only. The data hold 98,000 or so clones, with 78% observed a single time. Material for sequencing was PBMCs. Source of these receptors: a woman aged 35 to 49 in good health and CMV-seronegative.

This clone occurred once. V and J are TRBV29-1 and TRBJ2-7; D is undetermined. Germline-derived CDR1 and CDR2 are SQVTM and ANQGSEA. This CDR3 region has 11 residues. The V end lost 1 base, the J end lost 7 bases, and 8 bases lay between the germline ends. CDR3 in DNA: TGCAGCGTTGAAGCCCTCGGGGAGCAGTACTTC. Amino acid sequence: CSVEALGEQYF.

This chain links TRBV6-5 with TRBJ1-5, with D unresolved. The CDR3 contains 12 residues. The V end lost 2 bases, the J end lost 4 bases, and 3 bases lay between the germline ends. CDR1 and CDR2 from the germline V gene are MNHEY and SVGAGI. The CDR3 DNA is TGTGCCAGCAGTTACGAGAATCAGCCCCAGCATTTT. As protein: CASSYENQPQHF.

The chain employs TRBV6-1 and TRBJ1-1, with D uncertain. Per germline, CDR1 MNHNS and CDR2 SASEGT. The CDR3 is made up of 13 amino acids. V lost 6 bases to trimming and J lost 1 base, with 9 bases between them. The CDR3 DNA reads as TGTGCCAGCAGACCGCAGCGGAACACTGAAGCTTTCTTT. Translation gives CASRPQRNTEAFF.

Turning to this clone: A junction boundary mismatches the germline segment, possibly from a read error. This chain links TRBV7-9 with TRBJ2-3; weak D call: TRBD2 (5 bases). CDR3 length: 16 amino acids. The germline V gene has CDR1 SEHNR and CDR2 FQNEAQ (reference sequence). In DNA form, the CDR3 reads TGTTCCAGCAGCCCTCCTCCCGGGCTAGCTCTAGATACGCAGTATTTT. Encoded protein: CSSSPPPGLALDTQYF.

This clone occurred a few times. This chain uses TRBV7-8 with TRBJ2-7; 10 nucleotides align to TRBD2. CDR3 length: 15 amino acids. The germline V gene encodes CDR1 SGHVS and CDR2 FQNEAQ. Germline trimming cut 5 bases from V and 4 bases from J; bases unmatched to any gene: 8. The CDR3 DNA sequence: TGTGCCAGCAGCCCCTCTAGCGGGAGAATGTACGAGCAGTACTTC. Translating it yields CASSPSSGRMYEQYF. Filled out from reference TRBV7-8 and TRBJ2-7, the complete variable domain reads GAGVSQSPRYKVAKRGQDVALRCDPISGHVSLFWYQQALGQGPEFLTYFQNEAQLDKSGLPSDRFFAERPEGSVSTLKIQRTQQEDSAVYLCASSPSSGRMYEQYFGPGTRLTVT.

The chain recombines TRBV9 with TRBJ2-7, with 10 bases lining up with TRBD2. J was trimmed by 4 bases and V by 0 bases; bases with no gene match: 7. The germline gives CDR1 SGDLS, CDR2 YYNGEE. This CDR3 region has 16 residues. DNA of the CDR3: TGTGCCAGCAGCGTAGGGGCTAGCGGGAGTTCATACGAGCAGTACTTC. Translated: CASSVGASGSSYEQYF. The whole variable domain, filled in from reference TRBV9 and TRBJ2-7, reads DSGVTQTPKHLITATGQRVTLRCSPRSGDLSVYWYQQSLDQGLQFLIQYYNGEERAKGNILERFSAQQFPDLHSELNLSSLELGDSALYFCASSVGASGSSYEQYFGPGTRLTVT.

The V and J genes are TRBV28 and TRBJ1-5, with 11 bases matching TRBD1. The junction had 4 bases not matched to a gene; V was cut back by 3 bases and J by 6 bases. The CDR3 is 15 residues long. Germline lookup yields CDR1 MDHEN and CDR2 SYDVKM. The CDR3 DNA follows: TGTGCCAGCAGTTTCCAGGGACAGGGGGTTCAGCCCCAGCATTTT. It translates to CASSFQGQGVQPQHF.

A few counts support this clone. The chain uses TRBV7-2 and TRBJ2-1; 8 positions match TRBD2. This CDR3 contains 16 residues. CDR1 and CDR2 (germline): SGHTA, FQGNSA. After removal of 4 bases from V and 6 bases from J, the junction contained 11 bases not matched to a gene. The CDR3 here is CASSWLQREQANEQFF. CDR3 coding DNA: TGTGCCAGCAGCTGGCTACAGCGGGAGCAAGCCAATGAGCAGTTCTTC. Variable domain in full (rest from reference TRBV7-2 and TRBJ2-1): GAGVSQSPSNKVTEKGKDVELRCDPISGHTALYWYRQSLGQGLEFLIYFQGNSAPDKSGLPSDRFSAERTGGSVSTLTIQRTQQEDSAVYLCASSWLQREQANEQFFGPGTRLTVL.

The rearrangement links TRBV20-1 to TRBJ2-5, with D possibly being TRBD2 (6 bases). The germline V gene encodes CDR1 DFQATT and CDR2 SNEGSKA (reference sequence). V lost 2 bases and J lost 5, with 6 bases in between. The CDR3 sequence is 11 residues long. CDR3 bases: TGCAGTGCTAGACGGGGGGAGACCCAGTACTTC. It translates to CSARRGETQYF.

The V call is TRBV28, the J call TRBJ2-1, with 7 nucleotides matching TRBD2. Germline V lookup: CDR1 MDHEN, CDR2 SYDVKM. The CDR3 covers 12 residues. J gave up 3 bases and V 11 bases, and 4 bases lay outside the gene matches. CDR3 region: CASSGDYNEQFF. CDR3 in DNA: TGTGCCTCCAGCGGGGACTACAATGAGCAGTTCTTC.

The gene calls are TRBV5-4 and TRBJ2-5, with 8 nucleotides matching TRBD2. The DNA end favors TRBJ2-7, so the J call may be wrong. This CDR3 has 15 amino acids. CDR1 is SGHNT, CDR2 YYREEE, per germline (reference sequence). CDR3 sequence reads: CASSLSKGLAYEQYF. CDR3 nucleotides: TGTGCCAGCAGTCTCTCGAAGGGACTAGCCTACGAGCAGTACTTC.

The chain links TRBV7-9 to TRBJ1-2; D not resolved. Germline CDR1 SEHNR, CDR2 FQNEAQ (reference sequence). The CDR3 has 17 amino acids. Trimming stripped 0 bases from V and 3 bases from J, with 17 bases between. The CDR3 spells CASSLAVAAGGYYGYTF. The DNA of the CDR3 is TGTGCCAGCAGCTTAGCGGTCGCGGCTGGAGGGTACTATGGCTACACCTTC.

The CDR3 DNA follows: TGTGCCAGCTCCCCAATGACAGGGGTCGGAAACACCATATATTTT. Its translation: CASSPMTGVGNTIYF. The chain joins TRBV18 to TRBJ1-3; the match to TRBD1 covers 8 bases. Germline values: CDR1 KGHSH, CDR2 LQKENI. The CDR3 is 15 residues long. V was pared by 6 bases and J by 4 bases, with 8 bases of the junction left unmatched.

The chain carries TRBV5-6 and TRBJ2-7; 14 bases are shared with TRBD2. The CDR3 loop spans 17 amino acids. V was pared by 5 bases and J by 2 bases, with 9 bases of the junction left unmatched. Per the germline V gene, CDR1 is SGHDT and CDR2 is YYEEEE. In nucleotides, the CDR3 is TGTGCCAGCAGTCAGGGACTAGCGGGAGTTGTGACCTACGAGCAGTACTTC. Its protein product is CASSQGLAGVVTYEQYF.

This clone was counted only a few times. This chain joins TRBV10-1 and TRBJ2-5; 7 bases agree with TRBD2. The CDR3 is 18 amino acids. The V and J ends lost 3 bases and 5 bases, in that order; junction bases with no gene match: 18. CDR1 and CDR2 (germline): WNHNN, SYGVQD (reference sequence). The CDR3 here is CASSDSLRRRGREETQYF. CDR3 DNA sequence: TGCGCCAGCAGTGATTCACTAAGGAGGCGGGGGAGAGAGGAGACCCAGTACTTC.

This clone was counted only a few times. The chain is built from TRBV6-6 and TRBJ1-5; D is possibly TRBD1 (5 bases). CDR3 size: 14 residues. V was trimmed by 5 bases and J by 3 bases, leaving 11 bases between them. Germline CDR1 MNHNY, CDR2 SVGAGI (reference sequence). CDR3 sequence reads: CASSRDSLNQPQHF. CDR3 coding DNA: TGTGCCAGCAGTCGCGACAGCCTCAATCAGCCCCAGCATTTT.

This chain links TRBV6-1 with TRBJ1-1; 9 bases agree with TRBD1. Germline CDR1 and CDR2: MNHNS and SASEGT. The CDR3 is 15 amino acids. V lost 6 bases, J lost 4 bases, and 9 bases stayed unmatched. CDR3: CASRWPGQGTTEAFF. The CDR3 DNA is TGTGCCAGCAGATGGCCGGGACAGGGTACCACTGAAGCTTTCTTT.

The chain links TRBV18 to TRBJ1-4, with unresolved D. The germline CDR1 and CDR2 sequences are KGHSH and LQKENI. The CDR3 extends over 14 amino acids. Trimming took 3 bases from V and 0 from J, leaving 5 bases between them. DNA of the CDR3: TGTGCCAGCTCACCGCGCGCAACTAATGAAAAACTGTTTTTT. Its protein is CASSPRATNEKLFF.

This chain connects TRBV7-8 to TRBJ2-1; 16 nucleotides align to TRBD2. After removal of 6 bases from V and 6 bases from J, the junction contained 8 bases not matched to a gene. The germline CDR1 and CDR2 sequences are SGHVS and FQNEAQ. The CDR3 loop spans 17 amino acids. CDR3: CASSSPGTSGRANEQFF. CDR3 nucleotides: TGTGCCAGCAGTAGTCCCGGGACTAGCGGGAGGGCCAATGAGCAGTTCTTC. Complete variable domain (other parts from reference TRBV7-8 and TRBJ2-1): GAGVSQSPRYKVAKRGQDVALRCDPISGHVSLFWYQQALGQGPEFLTYFQNEAQLDKSGLPSDRFFAERPEGSVSTLKIQRTQQEDSAVYLCASSSPGTSGRANEQFFGPGTRLTVL.

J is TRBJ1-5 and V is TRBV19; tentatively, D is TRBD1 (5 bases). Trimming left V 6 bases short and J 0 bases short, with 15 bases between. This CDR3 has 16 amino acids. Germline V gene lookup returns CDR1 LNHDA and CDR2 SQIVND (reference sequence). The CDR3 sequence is CASSPFGGNSNQPQHF. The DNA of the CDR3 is TGTGCCAGTAGCCCGTTTGGGGGGAATAGCAATCAGCCCCAGCATTTT.

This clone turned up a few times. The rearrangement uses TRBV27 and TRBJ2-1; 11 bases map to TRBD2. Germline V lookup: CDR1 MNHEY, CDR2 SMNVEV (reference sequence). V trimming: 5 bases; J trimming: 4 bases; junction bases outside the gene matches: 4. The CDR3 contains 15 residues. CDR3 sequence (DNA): TGTGCCAGCAGTCCGGGACTAGCGGCTTACAATGAGCAGTTCTTC. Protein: CASSPGLAAYNEQFF.

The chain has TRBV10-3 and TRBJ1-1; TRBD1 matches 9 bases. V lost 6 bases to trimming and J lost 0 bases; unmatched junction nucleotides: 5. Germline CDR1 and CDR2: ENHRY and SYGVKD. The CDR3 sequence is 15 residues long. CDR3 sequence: CAISDGQGMNTEAFF. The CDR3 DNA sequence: TGTGCCATCAGCGACGGACAGGGGATGAACACTGAAGCTTTCTTT.